The T cell receptor beta chain under discussion was sequenced for a study of T cells in women clearing cervical HPV infection. Study in general: Cases were women with histologically confirmed HPV16-related CIN3 or worse, including a couple of invasive cancers.

This table comes from immunoSEQ multiplex PCR, and its TCRdb copy is limited to in-frame clones, with some not included. Its table lists 20,000 to 25,000 clones. Of note for this clone: Sequencing ends 3 residues short of the CDR3 end; the germline J gene provides the rest.

The CDR3 contains 13 residues. Per the germline V gene, CDR1 is DFQATT and CDR2 is SNEGSKA (reference sequence). Trimming removed 3 bases from V and 2 bases from J; junction bases left unmatched: 1. The sample comprised blood buffy coat. The V and J genes are TRBV20-1 and TRBJ2-3; 8 bases align to TRBD1. This TCR derives from a woman between 18 and 75 years old with a cervical HPV16 infection that either progressed to CIN3+ or cleared (not recorded which). The covered CDR3 bases are TGCAGTGCTAGGGACAGGGTCACAGATACG. This codes for CSARDRVTDT. The full CDR3 is CSARDRVTDTQYF.